This TCR beta chain is drawn from a study of quantifying T cell responses using KT2 cells. In the study overall: TCR alpha and beta constant-region primers primed reverse transcription of RNA. The T4 ligation step was estimated to exceed 8% efficiency under optimum conditions.

This clonotype came up many times. Unfractionated PBMC were spiked with known numbers of KT2 clone cells. CDR1 is KGHSH, CDR2 LQKENI, per germline. The V gene lost 3 bases and the J gene lost 9 bases, with 18 bases spanning the gap. There are 15 residues in the CDR3. A single-stranded UMI oligo with SP2 sequence was ligated to cDNA 3' ends. The first PCR ran roughly 4 cycles with an equimolar RC1.1 and RC1.2 beta primer mix. TCRdb itself ran the UMI-ligation and nested PCR reads through MiXCR, one entry per CDR3 protein. The sample records some 50,000 distinct CDR3 sequences, 11% being singletons. The rearrangement joins TRBV18 to TRBJ2-1, with D possibly matching TRBD2 (6 bases). Sequencing input: PBMCs spiked with cells of the T cell clone KT2. The TCR originated in a human donor. The CDR3 is CASSPGLAAYGEQFF. The CDR3 nucleotides are TGTGCCAGCTCACCGGGGTTAGCGGCGTATGGTGAGCAGTTCTTC.